The rows below give T cell receptor beta chains drawn from one sample of a study of OX40 agonist ivuxolimab in advanced cancers. The data were produced by immunoSEQ multiplex PCR, yet TCRdb's version contains in-frame clones alone and is incomplete. The sample holds about 80,000 clones, 80% to 90% seen once. The source was CD4+ or CD8+ T cells sorted from blood, collected in a trial of the OX40 agonist ivuxolimab. Receptors originate from an adult with an advanced solid tumor such as melanoma, head and neck, liver or kidney cancer. The CDR3 runs from the conserved cysteine through the conserved F or W. The order of the fields is clone size, J gene, V gene, CDR3 length, D gene, CDR3 protein, CDR3 DNA. A D gene is named only where the DNA matches it firmly. Clone size is not always given. Where it is, it says once, few, many or a class for expanded clones.

size: NA
J: TRBJ2-7
V: TRBV18
length: 15
D: NA
CDR3: CASSGGREQVNEQYF
DNA: TGTGCCAGCTCAGGTGGGCGTGAACAGGTCAACGAGCAGTACTTC

size: NA
J: TRBJ2-3
V: TRBV7-9
length: 14
D: NA
CDR3: CASSPPGTPDTQYF
DNA: TGTGCCAGCAGCCCCCCCGGGACCCCGGATACGCAGTATTTT

size: few
J: TRBJ2-1
V: TRBV7-2
length: 15
D: NA
CDR3: CASSYQWASYNEQFF
DNA: TGTGCCAGCAGCTACCAATGGGCCTCCTACAATGAGCAGTTCTTC

size: NA
J: TRBJ1-2
V: TRBV6-1
length: 14
D: NA
CDR3: CASSEGPTGYGYTF
DNA: TGTGCCAGCAGTGAAGGCCCGACAGGCTATGGCTACACCTTC

size: NA
J: TRBJ2-2
V: TRBV4-1
length: 17
D: NA
CDR3: CASSMSMSGDGTGELFF
DNA: TGCGCCAGCAGCATGAGTATGTCGGGAGACGGCACCGGGGAGCTGTTTTTT

size: NA
J: TRBJ2-7
V: TRBV18
length: 14
D: TRBD2
CDR3: CASSPPSGAYEQYF
DNA: TGTGCCAGCTCCCCCCCTAGCGGCGCCTACGAGCAGTACTTC

size: NA
J: TRBJ2-1
V: TRBV5-6
length: 13
D: NA
CDR3: CASRGSSYNEQFF
DNA: TGTGCCAGCAGGGGGAGCTCCTACAATGAGCAGTTCTTC

size: few
J: TRBJ1-1
V: TRBV30
length: 13
D: NA
CDR3: CAWSSGWDTEAFF
DNA: TGTGCCTGGAGTAGCGGTTGGGACACTGAAGCTTTCTTT

size: NA
J: TRBJ2-7
V: TRBV27
length: 15
D: TRBD1
CDR3: CATRDRGKLSYEQYF
DNA: TGTGCCACCCGGGACAGGGGAAAACTCTCCTACGAGCAGTACTTC

size: NA
J: TRBJ2-1
V: TRBV6-6
length: 16
D: NA
CDR3: CASSYNHRAPLNEQFF
DNA: TGTGCCAGCAGTTACAACCATCGGGCCCCCCTCAATGAGCAGTTCTTC

size: NA
J: TRBJ2-7
V: TRBV6-1
length: 16
D: NA
CDR3: CASSDYNRGKRYEQYF
DNA: TGTGCCAGCAGTGATTATAATCGGGGGAAGCGCTACGAGCAGTACTTC

size: NA
J: TRBJ2-1
V: TRBV7-2
length: 14
D: TRBD2
CDR3: CASSPGLAGVGLFF
DNA: TGTGCCAGCAGCCCTGGACTAGCGGGGGTGGGGCTGTTCTTC

size: NA
J: TRBJ2-3
V: TRBV7-9
length: 16
D: TRBD2
CDR3: CASSQTSGGRTDTQYF
DNA: TGTGCCAGCAGCCAAACTAGCGGGGGACGCACAGATACGCAGTATTTT

size: NA
J: TRBJ1-1
V: TRBV6-6
length: 14
D: NA
CDR3: CATQQGSYNTEAFF
DNA: TGTGCCACTCAACAGGGATCCTACAACACTGAAGCTTTCTTT

size: NA
J: TRBJ1-1
V: TRBV19
length: 12
D: NA
CDR3: CASSKGGYEAFF
DNA: TGTGCCAGTAGTAAGGGGGGGTATGAAGCTTTCTTT

size: NA
J: TRBJ2-5
V: TRBV5-1
length: 14
D: NA
CDR3: CASSLGENQETQYF
DNA: TGCGCCAGCAGCTTGGGGGAGAACCAAGAGACCCAGTACTTC

size: NA
J: TRBJ2-1
V: TRBV5-1
length: 16
D: TRBD2
CDR3: CASSSTSGSSYNEQFF
DNA: TGCGCCAGCAGCTCGACTAGCGGGAGCTCCTACAATGAGCAGTTCTTC

size: NA
J: TRBJ2-5
V: TRBV12-5
length: 16
D: TRBD1
CDR3: CASGLSTGGAGETQYF
DNA: TGTGCTAGTGGTTTGTCCACAGGGGGCGCGGGGGAGACCCAGTACTTC

size: NA
J: TRBJ2-3
V: TRBV5-1
length: 15
D: NA
CDR3: CASSYRDLSTDTQYF
DNA: TGCGCCAGCAGCTACCGGGACCTCAGCACAGATACGCAGTATTTT

size: NA
J: TRBJ1-4
V: TRBV30
length: 13
D: NA
CDR3: CAWRPGGLEKLFF
DNA: TGTGCCTGGAGGCCGGGGGGGTTGGAAAAACTGTTTTTT

size: NA
J: TRBJ2-7
V: TRBV2
length: 15
D: TRBD1
CDR3: CASSGDRGSSYEQYF
DNA: TGTGCCAGCAGCGGCGACAGGGGGAGCTCCTACGAGCAGTACTTC

size: NA
J: TRBJ2-3
V: TRBV9
length: 18
D: NA
CDR3: CASSVAGIGLGTSDTQYF
DNA: TGTGCCAGCAGCGTAGCGGGTATAGGACTGGGGACTTCAGATACGCAGTATTTT

size: NA
J: TRBJ1-5
V: TRBV18
length: 17
D: TRBD1
CDR3: CASSLNGQDYSNQPQHF
DNA: TGTGCCAGCTCACTTAACGGACAGGACTATAGCAATCAGCCCCAGCATTTT

size: few
J: TRBJ1-2
V: TRBV4-1
length: 15
D: NA
CDR3: CASSQRQPVTYGYTF
DNA: TGCGCCAGCAGCCAACGCCAGCCAGTCACGTATGGCTACACCTTC

size: NA
J: TRBJ1-1
V: TRBV5-1
length: 15
D: TRBD1
CDR3: CASSLDGTANTEAFF
DNA: TGCGCCAGCAGCTTGGACGGGACAGCGAACACTGAAGCTTTCTTT

size: NA
J: TRBJ2-3
V: TRBV27
length: 16
D: NA
CDR3: CASSLKIGRDTDTQYF
DNA: TGTGCCAGCAGTTTAAAGATCGGCAGGGACACAGATACGCAGTATTTT

size: NA
J: TRBJ1-3
V: TRBV4-3
length: 15
D: NA
CDR3: CASSQDIGTGNTIYF
DNA: TGCGCCAGCAGCCAAGATATAGGTACTGGAAACACCATATATTTT

size: NA
J: TRBJ2-2
V: TRBV5-6
length: 16
D: NA
CDR3: CASSLAGLVRTGELFF
DNA: TGTGCCAGCAGCTTGGCCGGGTTAGTGCGGACCGGGGAGCTGTTTTTT

size: NA
J: TRBJ2-7
V: TRBV29-1
length: 14
D: NA
CDR3: CSVEGSSGSYEQYF
DNA: TGCAGCGTTGAAGGTAGTTCGGGCTCCTACGAGCAGTACTTC

size: NA
J: TRBJ1-2
V: TRBV29-1
length: 13
D: NA
CDR3: CSVSTGVGYGYTF
DNA: TGCAGCGTCTCAACGGGAGTCGGCTATGGCTACACCTTC

size: NA
J: TRBJ1-4
V: TRBV19
length: 13
D: NA
CDR3: CASSRGTSEKLFF
DNA: TGTGCCAGTAGTCGAGGGACCTCGGAAAAACTGTTTTTT

size: once
J: TRBJ2-3
V: TRBV7-6
length: 16
D: NA
CDR3: CASSLGWTFSTDTQYF
DNA: TGTGCCAGCAGCTTAGGGTGGACTTTTAGCACAGATACGCAGTATTTT

size: NA
J: TRBJ1-3
V: TRBV6-1
length: 12
D: NA
CDR3: CAGRGEGNTIYF
DNA: TGTGCCGGGCGAGGAGAGGGAAACACCATATATTTT

size: NA
J: TRBJ1-2
V: TRBV7-2
length: 13
D: NA
CDR3: CASSLNSGMGYTF
DNA: TGTGCCAGCAGCTTAAATTCAGGGATGGGCTACACCTTC

size: NA
J: TRBJ2-3
V: TRBV5-4
length: 17
D: TRBD2
CDR3: CASSPGTSGRTLDTQYF
DNA: TGTGCCAGCAGCCCCGGGACTAGCGGGAGAACCTTAGATACGCAGTATTTT

size: NA
J: TRBJ1-4
V: TRBV5-1
length: 15
D: NA
CDR3: CASSVERGVDEKLFF
DNA: TGCGCCAGCAGCGTCGAGAGAGGGGTTGATGAAAAACTGTTTTTT

size: NA
J: TRBJ1-1
V: TRBV10-1
length: 17
D: NA
CDR3: CASSDLGFSGMNTEAFF
DNA: TGCGCCAGCAGTGATTTGGGGTTCTCGGGGATGAACACTGAAGCTTTCTTT

size: NA
J: TRBJ2-7
V: TRBV10-3
length: 12
D: TRBD1
CDR3: CAIGDSSYEQYF
DNA: TGTGCCATAGGGGACAGTTCCTACGAGCAGTACTTC

size: NA
J: TRBJ1-2
V: TRBV5-6
length: 12
D: NA
CDR3: CASSLSRTGYTF
DNA: TGTGCCAGCAGCTTGAGCAGGACGGGCTACACCTTC

size: NA
J: TRBJ1-2
V: TRBV7-2
length: 16
D: NA
CDR3: CASSLAGGAKNYGYTF
DNA: TGTGCCAGCAGCTTAGCCGGCGGGGCTAAAAACTATGGCTACACCTTC

size: NA
J: TRBJ2-1
V: TRBV9
length: 16
D: NA
CDR3: CASSVGVVFAYNEQFF
DNA: TGTGCCAGCAGCGTAGGGGTTGTTTTTGCCTACAATGAGCAGTTCTTC

size: NA
J: TRBJ2-1
V: TRBV18
length: 15
D: TRBD1
CDR3: CASSLGQGKYNEQFF
DNA: TGTGCCAGCTCACTTGGACAGGGGAAATACAATGAGCAGTTCTTC

size: NA
J: TRBJ1-2
V: TRBV5-8
length: 14
D: NA
CDR3: CASSLGTRRSGYTF
DNA: TGTGCCAGCAGCTTGGGCACTAGGCGTTCCGGCTACACCTTC

size: NA
J: TRBJ2-7
V: TRBV5-1
length: 15
D: TRBD2
CDR3: CASSLEASGFYEQYF
DNA: TGCGCCAGCAGCTTGGAGGCTAGCGGGTTCTACGAGCAGTACTTC

size: NA
J: TRBJ1-4
V: TRBV19
length: 13
D: NA
CDR3: CASAIATNEKLFF
DNA: TGTGCCAGTGCTATTGCAACTAATGAAAAACTGTTTTTT

size: NA
J: TRBJ1-1
V: TRBV7-2
length: 16
D: TRBD1
CDR3: CASSRRTGMEGTEAFF
DNA: TGTGCCAGCAGCCGAAGGACAGGCATGGAAGGCACTGAAGCTTTCTTT

size: NA
J: TRBJ2-7
V: TRBV5-4
length: 13
D: TRBD2
CDR3: CASSKGLALEQYF
DNA: TGTGCCAGCAGCAAGGGACTAGCCCTCGAGCAGTACTTC

size: NA
J: TRBJ1-4
V: TRBV4-2
length: 15
D: TRBD1
CDR3: CASSQEWDRNEKLFF
DNA: TGTGCCAGCAGCCAAGAATGGGACAGGAATGAAAAACTGTTTTTT

size: NA
J: TRBJ2-1
V: TRBV30
length: 11
D: NA
CDR3: CAWTSYNEQFF
DNA: TGTGCCTGGACGTCCTACAATGAGCAGTTCTTC

size: NA
J: TRBJ2-7
V: TRBV20-1
length: 11
D: NA
CDR3: CSTGLGYEQYF
DNA: TGCAGTACAGGGTTAGGCTACGAGCAGTACTTC

size: NA
J: TRBJ2-1
V: TRBV4-3
length: 18
D: NA
CDR3: CASSQVGARGVRYNEQFF
DNA: TGCGCCAGCAGCCAAGTGGGGGCGCGCGGGGTGAGATACAATGAGCAGTTCTTC